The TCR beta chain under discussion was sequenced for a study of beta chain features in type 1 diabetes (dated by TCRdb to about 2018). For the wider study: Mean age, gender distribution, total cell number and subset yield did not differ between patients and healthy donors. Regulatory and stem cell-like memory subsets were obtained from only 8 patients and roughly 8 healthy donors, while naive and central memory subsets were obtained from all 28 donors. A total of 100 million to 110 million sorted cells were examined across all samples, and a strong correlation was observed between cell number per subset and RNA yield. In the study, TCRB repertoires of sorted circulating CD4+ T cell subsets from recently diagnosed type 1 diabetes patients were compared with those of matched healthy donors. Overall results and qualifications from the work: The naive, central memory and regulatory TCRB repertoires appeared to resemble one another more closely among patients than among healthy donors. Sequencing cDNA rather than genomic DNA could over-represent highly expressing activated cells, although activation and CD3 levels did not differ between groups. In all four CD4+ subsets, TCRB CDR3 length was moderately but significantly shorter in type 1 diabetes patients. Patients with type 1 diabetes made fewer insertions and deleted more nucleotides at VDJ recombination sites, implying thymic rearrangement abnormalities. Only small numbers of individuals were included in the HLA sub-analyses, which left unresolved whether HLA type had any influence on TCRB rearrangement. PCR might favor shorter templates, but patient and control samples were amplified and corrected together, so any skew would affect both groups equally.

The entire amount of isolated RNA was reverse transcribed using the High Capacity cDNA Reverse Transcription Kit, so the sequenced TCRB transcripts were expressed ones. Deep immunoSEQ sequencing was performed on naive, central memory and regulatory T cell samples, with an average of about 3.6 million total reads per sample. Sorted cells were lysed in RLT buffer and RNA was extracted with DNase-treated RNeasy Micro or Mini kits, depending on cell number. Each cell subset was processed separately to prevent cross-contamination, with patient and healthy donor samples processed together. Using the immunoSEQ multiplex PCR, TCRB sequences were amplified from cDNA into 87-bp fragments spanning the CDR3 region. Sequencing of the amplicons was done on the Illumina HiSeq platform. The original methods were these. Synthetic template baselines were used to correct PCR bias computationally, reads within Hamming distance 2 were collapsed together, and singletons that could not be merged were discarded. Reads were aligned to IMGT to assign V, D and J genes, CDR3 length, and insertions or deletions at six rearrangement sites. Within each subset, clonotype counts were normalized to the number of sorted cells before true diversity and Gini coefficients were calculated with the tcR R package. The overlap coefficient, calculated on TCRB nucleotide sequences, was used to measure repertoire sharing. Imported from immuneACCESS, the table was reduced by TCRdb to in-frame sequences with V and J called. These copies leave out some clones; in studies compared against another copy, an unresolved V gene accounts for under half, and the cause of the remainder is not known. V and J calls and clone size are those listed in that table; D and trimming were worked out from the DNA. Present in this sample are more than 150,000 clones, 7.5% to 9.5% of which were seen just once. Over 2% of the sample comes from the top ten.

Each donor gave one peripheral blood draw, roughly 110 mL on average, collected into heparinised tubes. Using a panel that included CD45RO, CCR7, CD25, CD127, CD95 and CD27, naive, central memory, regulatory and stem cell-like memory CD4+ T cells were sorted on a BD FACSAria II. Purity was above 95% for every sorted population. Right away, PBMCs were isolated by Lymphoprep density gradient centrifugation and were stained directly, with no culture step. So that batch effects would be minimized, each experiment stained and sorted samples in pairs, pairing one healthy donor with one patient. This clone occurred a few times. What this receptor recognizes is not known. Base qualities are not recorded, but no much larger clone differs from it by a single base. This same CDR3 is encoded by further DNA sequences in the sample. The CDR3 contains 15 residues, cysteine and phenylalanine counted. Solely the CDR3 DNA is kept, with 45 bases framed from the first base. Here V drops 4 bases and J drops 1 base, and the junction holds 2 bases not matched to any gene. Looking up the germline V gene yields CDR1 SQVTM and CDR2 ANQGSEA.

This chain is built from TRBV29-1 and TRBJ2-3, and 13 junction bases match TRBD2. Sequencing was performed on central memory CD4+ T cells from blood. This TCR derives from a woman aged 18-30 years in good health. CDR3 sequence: CSVVGLAGGTDTQYF. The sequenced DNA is TGCAGCGTTGTAGGACTAGCGGGGGGCACAGATACGCAGTATTTT.